This T cell receptor (beta chain) appears in the sequencing data of a study of tumor and adjacent non-tumor tissue in lung cancer (dated by TCRdb to between 2018 and 2020). Study-wide context: Patients with adenocarcinoma (about twelve), squamous cell carcinoma (2) and small cell lung cancer (1) were included in the cohort. A total of roughly 130 million productive TCRbeta reads were generated by sequencing, corresponding to an average of around 3.8 million reads per sample. Bulk TCRbeta repertoires were compared between lung tumor tissue and matched distant non-tumor lung tissue obtained from fewer than 16 lung cancer patients. More than 25 paired specimens, one tumor and one normal lung sample per patient, were profiled by TCRbeta CDR3 sequencing. The roughly 15 enrolled patients, of whom about 10 were men and 5 were women, were aged about 30 to 80 years and were diagnosed with TNM stage I to III disease.

Inclusive of the bounding cysteine and valine, the CDR3 is 13 residues long. The CDR3 DNA has 39 bases and is translated from base 1. The germline V gene (reference sequence) gives CDR1 as SGHNT and CDR2 as YYREEE. RNA was extracted from bulk unsorted tissue and checked for quality with a NanoDrop ND-1000 and an Agilent 2100. The donors were newly diagnosed lung cancer patients admitted for thoracic surgery in China from August to November 2014 who had not received prior chemotherapy. Patients with previous radiotherapy or chemotherapy, or with another concurrent cancer, were excluded from the study. Pieces of surgical tissue measuring about 1-2.1 cm3 were kept in RNAlater solution and held at -80 degrees C until needed. Receptor libraries were prepared by multiplex PCR. The instrument given in TCRdb is Illumina HiSeq 2500. TCRbeta libraries were constructed through three rounds of nested PCR with primers (Table S4) according to protocols adapted from ARM-PCR. Before sequencing, PCR products of 200-500 bp were cut from the gel and purified using the QIAquick gel extraction kit. Per the source publication's procedure: Reads were cleaned with Trimmomatic, merged with FLASH into complete CDR3 sequences, and assigned to V(D)J germline segments with MiTCR. VDJtools was used to compute clonal diversity as the inverse Simpson's index. Productive reads were defined as in-frame sequences without a premature stop codon. TCRdb reworked the public reads: Q25 trimming with fastp, MiXCR clone assembly, productive beta chains retained. Each CDR3 protein appears once, grouped with its most common genes and DNA. TCRdb, not the original authors, processed these V and J calls. The sample includes roughly 140,000 distinct CDR3 sequences, with around 67% observed a single time. The ten largest clones represent 18% of the sample.

On this clonotype: Its antigen is still unknown. Base qualities are not provided; no much larger clone lies one nucleotide away.

Here is what the overall study found, with its caveats: Neither the sequencing platform nor unique molecular identifiers are mentioned in the methods. Younger patients had significantly higher TCR diversity, and higher tumor TCR diversity was associated with shorter overall and disease-free survival. The top 100 clones made up a significantly larger cumulative share of the repertoire in normal lung than in tumor tissue. Because peripheral blood was not sequenced, the blood TCRbeta repertoires of the lung cancer patients in the study went unexamined. Tumor tissue showed significantly higher TCR diversity (inverse Simpson) than normal lung tissue, at about 410 vs 180 (P = 0.0075, Mann-Whitney U test). With only around 15 patients in the cohort, the authors noted that larger samples and more detailed clinical data are needed.

This clonotype was sampled from a man between 60 and 75 years old with small cell lung cancer. The rearranged chain carries TRBV5-4 and TRBJ2-7; the D gene assignment is perhaps TRBD1 or TRBD2, with each matching 5 bases. The sample consisted of lung tumor tissue. Here the CDR3 is given as CASGRDGLGEQHV. The bases are TGTGCCAGCGGCCGGGACGGTCTTGGCGAGCAGCACGTC.